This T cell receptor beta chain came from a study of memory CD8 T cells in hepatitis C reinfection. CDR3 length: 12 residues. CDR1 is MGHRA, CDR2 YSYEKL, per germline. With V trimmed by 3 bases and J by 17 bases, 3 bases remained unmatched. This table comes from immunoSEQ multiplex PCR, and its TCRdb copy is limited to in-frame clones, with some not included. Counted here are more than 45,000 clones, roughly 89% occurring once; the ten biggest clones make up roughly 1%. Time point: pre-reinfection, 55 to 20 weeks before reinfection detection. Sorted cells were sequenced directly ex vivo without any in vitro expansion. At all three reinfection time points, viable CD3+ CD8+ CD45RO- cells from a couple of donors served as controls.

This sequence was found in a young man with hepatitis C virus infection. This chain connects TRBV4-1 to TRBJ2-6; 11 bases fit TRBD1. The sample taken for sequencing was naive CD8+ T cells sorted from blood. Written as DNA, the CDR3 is TGCGCCAGCAGCCAGGGACAGGGGGGGGTGACTTTC. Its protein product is CASSQGQGGVTF.